The following is a T cell receptor (beta chain) sequence with its context. Its antigen is unidentified. The data originate from a study of CD8 T cells in Susac syndrome. Study-wide findings and caveats: The study conceded that relatively few individuals underwent its TCR sequencing and HLA analysis.

TCR beta from blood CD8+ and CD4+ T cells was sequenced. Negative magnetic isolation gave CD8+ and CD4+ cells; FACS enriched CD8+ TEMRA. RNA in amounts of 0.5 to 1 ug was reverse transcribed with random hexamers. TCR beta CDR3 was amplified by immunoSEQ multiplex PCR. This amplification extended across 54 Vbeta and 13 Jbeta segments. TCRdb itself ran the immunoSEQ multiplex PCR reads through MiXCR, one entry per CDR3 protein. The table includes roughly 250,000 distinct CDR3 sequences, roughly 95% detected once. Sequencing used CD4+ T cells from PBMCs. This receptor was obtained from a human donor with Susac syndrome.

The DNA for the CDR3 is TGTGCCTGGAGTGTACGCAGGGGCCCGGGTGAAAAACTGTTTTTT. This gives the protein CAWSVRRGPGEKLFF. This sequence joins TRBV30 and TRBJ1-4; tentative D call: TRBD1 (6 bases). Germline V gives CDR1 GTSNPN, CDR2 SVGIG (reference sequence). This CDR3 has 15 amino acids. Trimming took 0 bases from V and 7 from J, leaving 15 bases between them.